These 30 T cell receptor beta chains originate from one sample sequenced in a study of graft-versus-host responses after intestinal transplantation. These TCRs' antigens remain unknown. Assay used: immunoSEQ multiplex PCR; TCRdb lists only in-frame clones, some missing. The sample lists nearly 90,000 clones, around 83% seen once, with roughly a sixth in the top ten. Sequenced material: unstimulated CD8+ T cells sorted from spleen or lymph node cells, taken before intestinal transplant. The receptors derive from a human donor who received an intestinal transplant.

CDR3 protein: CASSVGQGMGNNEQFF. CDR3 in DNA: TGTGCCAGCAGCGTAGGCCAGGGGATGGGGAACAATGAGCAGTTCTTC. The rearrangement uses TRBV9 and TRBJ2-1, with D possibly being TRBD1 (6 bases). Germline V gene sequence: CDR1 SGDLS, CDR2 YYNGEE. Trimming left V 0 bases short and J 5 bases short, with 15 bases between. CDR3 length: 16 amino acids.

The V gene is TRBV28, the J gene TRBJ1-2; possibly TRBD1 for D (6 bases). Germline V gene sequence: CDR1 MDHEN, CDR2 SYDVKM. This CDR3 comprises 15 residues. Trimming took 6 bases from V and 5 from J, leaving 19 bases between them. CDR3: CASSDPQGPPYGYTF. CDR3 DNA sequence: TGTGCCAGCAGCGATCCACAGGGTCCCCCTTATGGCTACACCTTC.

The chain recombines TRBV18 with TRBJ2-7; D may be TRBD1 (6 bases). CDR1 is KGHSH, CDR2 LQKENI, per germline. V lost 6 bases, J lost 4 bases, and 19 bases lay in between. The CDR3 has 15 residues. CDR3 DNA sequence: TGTGCCAGCTCGGCGAGGGGGTATCTTATATACGAGCAGTACTTC. Its translation: CASSARGYLIYEQYF.

The chain recombines TRBV5-1 with TRBJ2-3; 8 bases match TRBD2. V was pared by 0 bases and J by 7 bases, with 10 bases of the junction left unmatched. Germline V lookup: CDR1 SGHRS, CDR2 YFSETQ. The CDR3 covers 16 residues. The CDR3 spells CASSLAWREDPHTQYF. In nucleotides, the CDR3 is TGCGCCAGCAGCTTGGCTTGGCGGGAGGATCCTCATACGCAGTATTTT.

This clone showed up just once. The chain carries TRBV2 and TRBJ1-5, with D perhaps TRBD1 (5 bases). The V gene's germline CDR1 is SNHLY and CDR2 FYNNEI. This CDR3 spans 14 amino acids. V was cut by 4 bases and J by 5 bases, with 12 bases left in between. The CDR3 loop is CASSGSGHYQPQHF. For the CDR3, the DNA is TGTGCCAGCAGTGGATCAGGACATTATCAGCCCCAGCATTTT.

The rearrangement uses TRBV21-1 and TRBJ2-7; the table's TRBD1 call for D was not verified on the DNA. TRBV21-1 is labeled a pseudogene. The CDR3 loop spans 12 amino acids. The CDR3 reads CANRDSSYEQYF. DNA of the CDR3: TGTGCCAACCGGGACAGCTCCTACGAGCAGTACTTC.

The chain combines TRBV6-1 with TRBJ2-1; 8 bases are shared with TRBD2. Germline-derived CDR1 and CDR2 are MNHNS and SASEGT. After removal of 8 bases from V and 4 bases from J, the junction contained 7 bases not matched to a gene. The CDR3 sequence is 14 residues long. CDR3 coding DNA: TGTGCCAGCGCGCAAGCGGGGGATTACAATGAGCAGTTCTTC. This codes for CASAQAGDYNEQFF.

V is TRBV9 and J is TRBJ1-4; 8 bases agree with TRBD1. The CDR3 covers 15 residues. Germline CDR1 reads SGDLS; CDR2 reads YYNGEE. The V and J ends lost 3 bases and 8 bases, in that order; junction bases with no gene match: 9. In nucleotides, the CDR3 is TGTGCCAGCAGCGCCACAGGGGGAACGGGCGAAAAACTGTTTTTT. This translates into CASSATGGTGEKLFF.

The J gene is TRBJ1-2, the V gene TRBV25-1; D is undetermined. The germline V gene encodes CDR1 MGHDK and CDR2 SYGVNS. The CDR3 contains 13 residues. V gave up 0 bases and J gave up 4 bases, with 6 bases separating them. CDR3 nucleotide sequence: TGTGCCAGCAGTGAATATTGGTCCTATGGCTACACCTTC. Its translation is CASSEYWSYGYTF.

This rearrangement joins TRBV2 to TRBJ2-1; TRBD1 agrees at 7 bases. The ends lost 4 bases at V and 7 bases at J; junction bases unmatched: 4. Looked up from germline, CDR1 is SNHLY and CDR2 is FYNNEI. This CDR3 is built from 13 residues. The CDR3 loop reads CASSADRTNEQFF. In DNA, the CDR3 is TGTGCCAGCAGTGCGGACAGGACGAATGAGCAGTTCTTC.

This clone showed up just once. The V gene is TRBV6-6, the J gene TRBJ1-1; 9 bases align to TRBD1. The CDR3 covers 15 residues. CDR1 is MNHNY and CDR2 is SVGAGI in the germline V gene (reference sequence). V was pared by 0 bases and J by 7 bases, with 6 bases of the junction left unmatched. CDR3 region: CASSYSGTGLDEAFF. CDR3 bases: TGTGCCAGCAGTTACTCAGGGACAGGGCTCGATGAAGCTTTCTTT.

This clone was counted only a few times. The rearrangement links TRBV28 to TRBJ2-1; D may be TRBD2 (7 bases). V lost 5 bases and J 3 bases, leaving 17 bases between the germline ends. The germline V gene encodes CDR1 MDHEN and CDR2 SYDVKM. The CDR3 spans 16 residues. The CDR3 nucleotides are TGTGCCAGCAGTCTCCTCCGGGGGGCGATCTACAATGAGCAGTTCTTC. Protein sequence: CASSLLRGAIYNEQFF.

The chain uses TRBV2 and TRBJ2-2, with 9 bases that match TRBD1. Germline V lookup: CDR1 SNHLY, CDR2 FYNNEI. Trimming removed 4 bases from V and 5 bases from J; junction bases left unmatched: 8. This CDR3 contains 16 residues. CDR3 in amino acids: CASSVGGTGLTGELFF. CDR3 sequence (DNA): TGTGCCAGCAGTGTAGGCGGGACAGGGTTAACCGGGGAGCTGTTTTTT.

The genes are TRBV7-9 and TRBJ2-3; no clear D gene. With 1 base removed from V and 4 bases from J, the gap between germline ends came to 6 bases. Per germline, CDR1 SEHNR and CDR2 FQNEAQ (reference sequence). CDR3 length equals 13 residues. CDR3: CASSLGSSDTQYF. In DNA, the CDR3 is TGTGCCAGCAGCTTAGGTTCGTCAGATACGCAGTATTTT.

The chain links TRBV4-1 to TRBJ1-1, with D possibly matching TRBD1 (5 bases). Trimming removed 4 bases at V and 0 bases at J, with 18 bases between. Germline CDR1 reads MGHRA; CDR2 reads YSYEKL. The length of the CDR3 is 17 residues. Written as DNA, the CDR3 is TGCGCCAGCAGCCCCAGACAGACCGTACCAATGAACACTGAAGCTTTCTTT. It is translated as CASSPRQTVPMNTEAFF.

The chain carries TRBV11-2 and TRBJ1-1; D call uncertain. The germline gives CDR1 SGHAT, CDR2 FQNNGV. V was trimmed by 5 bases and J by 4 bases, leaving 5 bases between them. The CDR3 is 11 residues long. CDR3 nucleotide sequence: TGTGCCAGCAGCCCCCTCACTGAAGCTTTCTTT. It encodes CASSPLTEAFF.

This clone was picked up a small number of times. The CDR3: CASSYSGGGNEQFF. CDR3 nucleotide sequence: TGTGCCAGCAGTTACTCGGGAGGGGGGAATGAGCAGTTCTTC. This rearrangement joins TRBV6-5 to TRBJ2-1; tentative D call: TRBD2 (7 bases). V lost 0 bases and J 7 bases, leaving 10 bases between the germline ends. Germline V lookup: CDR1 MNHEY, CDR2 SVGAGI. The CDR3 is 14 residues long.

V usage is TRBV11-2 and J usage is TRBJ2-3, with D uncertain. The CDR3 totals 12 residues. Trimming removed 7 bases at V and 3 bases at J, with 8 bases between. The germline CDR1 and CDR2 sequences are SGHAT and FQNNGV. The CDR3 region is CASTPETDTQYF. CDR3 sequence (DNA): TGTGCCAGCACCCCAGAAACAGATACGCAGTATTTT.

This clone was detected only once. The chain employs TRBV6-5 and TRBJ2-1; 16 bases agree with TRBD2. Per the germline V gene, CDR1 is MNHEY and CDR2 is SVGAGI. This CDR3 region has 15 residues. J lost 6 bases, V lost 11 bases, and 7 bases had no gene match. DNA for the CDR3: TGTGCCGTGGGACTAGCGGGAGGGCCTAGCAATGAGCAGTTCTTC. It encodes CAVGLAGGPSNEQFF.

This clone was observed a handful of times. The chain joins TRBV27 to TRBJ2-5, with D possibly TRBD1 on 5 matching bases. The CDR3 is 14 amino acids. Trimming took 6 bases from V and 5 from J, leaving 16 bases between them. Germline CDR1 reads MNHEY; CDR2 reads SMNVEV (reference sequence). The CDR3 loop reads CASSSATVKETQYF. The CDR3 nucleotides are TGTGCCAGCAGCTCGGCGACAGTCAAGGAGACCCAGTACTTC.

The chain uses TRBV5-6 and TRBJ1-1; 7 bases map to TRBD1. This CDR3 is 17 amino acids long. Germline-derived CDR1 and CDR2 are SGHDT and YYEEEE. Trimming took 3 bases from V and 5 from J; bases not matched to a gene: 16. The CDR3 DNA reads TGTGCCAGCAGCTCGCTACCTGGACAGGCCCGAGGGACTGAAGCTTTCTTT. It translates to CASSSLPGQARGTEAFF. Filled out from reference TRBV5-6 and TRBJ1-1, the complete variable domain reads DAGVTQSPTHLIKTRGQQVTLRCSPKSGHDTVSWYQQALGQGPQFIFQYYEEEERQRGNFPDRFSGHQFPNYSSELNVNALLLGDSALYLCASSSLPGQARGTEAFFGQGTRLTVV.

The chain recombines TRBV11-2 with TRBJ1-2, with no clear D. V was clipped by 5 bases and J by 3 bases, with 13 bases between them. This CDR3 is 14 amino acids long. The germline gives CDR1 SGHAT, CDR2 FQNNGV. The CDR3 region is CASSRIRGDYGYTF. The CDR3 nucleotides read TGTGCCAGCAGCCGAATTCGGGGAGACTATGGCTACACCTTC. Full variable domain (remainder filled in from reference TRBV11-2 and TRBJ1-2): EAGVAQSPRYKIIEKRQSVAFWCNPISGHATLYWYQQILGQGPKLLIQFQNNGVVDDSQLPKDRFSAERLKGVDSTLKIQPAKLEDSAVYLCASSRIRGDYGYTFGSGTRLTVV.

The chain has TRBV7-9 and TRBJ2-4; 7 bases are a match to TRBD2. The V gene's germline CDR1 is SEHNR and CDR2 FQNEAQ (reference sequence). The CDR3 spans 16 residues. Germline trimming cut 4 bases from V and 3 bases from J; bases unmatched to any gene: 9. CDR3 amino acids: CASSSTKAGLKNIQYF. CDR3 nucleotide sequence: TGTGCCAGCAGCTCGACGAAAGCGGGGCTCAAAAACATTCAGTACTTC.

The rearrangement uses TRBV18 and TRBJ1-2; 7 bases align to TRBD1. CDR1 is KGHSH and CDR2 is LQKENI in the germline V gene. The V segment lost 5 bases and the J segment 4 bases; nucleotides outside the gene matches: 10. The CDR3 consists of 15 residues. CDR3 DNA sequence: TGTGCCAGCTCATTTGGTCAGGGGGGCGTCTATGGCTACACCTTC. Amino acid sequence: CASSFGQGGVYGYTF.

This sequence joins TRBV10-2 and TRBJ2-5, with a tentative D call TRBD2 (7 bases). This CDR3 has 16 amino acids. Germline V gene lookup returns CDR1 WSHSY and CDR2 SAAADI. The V end lost 8 bases, the J end lost 6 bases, and 25 bases lay between the germline ends. The CDR3 region is CASHPLAGDKLKTQYF. The CDR3, as DNA: TGCGCCAGCCACCCTTTGGCGGGGGACAAGTTGAAGACCCAGTACTTC.

The chain has TRBV29-1 and TRBJ1-5; D may be TRBD1 (6 bases). The germline gives CDR1 SQVTM, CDR2 ANQGSEA. This CDR3 spans 13 amino acids. V was cut by 6 bases and J by 7 bases, with 16 bases left in between. CDR3 protein: CSVIQGLEQPQHF. In DNA form, the CDR3 reads TGCAGCGTCATACAGGGATTAGAGCAGCCCCAGCATTTT.

The V gene is TRBV29-1, the J gene TRBJ2-7; TRBD1 or TRBD2 may be the D gene (5 bases each). The CDR3 loop spans 13 amino acids. V dropped 7 bases and J dropped 0 bases, with 13 bases sitting between them. Germline CDR1 is SQVTM and CDR2 is ANQGSEA. The CDR3 DNA is TGCAGCGCCGGCGAGGGGTCCTCCTACGAGCAGTACTTC. Amino acid sequence: CSAGEGSSYEQYF.

This chain uses TRBV15 with TRBJ2-5; D not resolved. Germline CDR1 LNHNV, CDR2 YYDKDF (reference sequence). The CDR3 has 14 amino acids. Trimming cost V 0 bases and J 1 base, with 6 bases left between them. The CDR3 sequence is CATSREATQETQYF. The CDR3 coding sequence is TGTGCCACCAGCAGAGAGGCTACCCAAGAGACCCAGTACTTC.

This chain uses TRBV2 with TRBJ2-5; 14 nucleotides align to TRBD2. This CDR3 has 18 residues. V shed 1 base, J shed 3 bases, and the junction held 7 bases outside the gene matches. Germline CDR1 reads SNHLY; CDR2 reads FYNNEI. For the CDR3, the DNA is TGTGCCAGCAGTGAAGGGTTATCGGGACTAGCGGGGGAAGAGACCCAGTACTTC. Amino acids: CASSEGLSGLAGEETQYF.

This clone was observed a single time. This sequence joins TRBV4-1 and TRBJ2-7; 7 bases map to TRBD1. V trimming: 6 bases; J trimming: 2 bases; junction bases outside the gene matches: 7. This CDR3 has 14 amino acids. Germline CDR1 is MGHRA and CDR2 is YSYEKL. CDR3 in DNA: TGCGCCAGCAGTCGGATGACAGGGCCCTACGAGCAGTACTTC. It encodes CASSRMTGPYEQYF.